This is a list of T cell receptor beta chains from one sample in a study of beta chain features in type 1 diabetes. This table comes from immunoSEQ multiplex PCR, and its TCRdb copy is limited to in-frame clones, with some not included. The sample has approximately 150,000 clones, 7.5% to 9.5% seen once. The sequencing input was central memory CD4+ T cells from blood. These receptors came from a woman aged 18-30 years in good health. Each CDR3 is given with its conserved first and last residue. Each record gives: D gene, J gene, clone size, V gene, CDR3 DNA, CDR3 protein. D genes are given only for firm matches. For some rows the clone size is stated as once, few or many, or as a class when expanded; others skip it.

>-|TRBJ2-3|few|TRBV9
TGTGCCAGCAGCGTCGGCTTGGCGGGGACAGATACGCAGTATTTT
CASSVGLAGTDTQYF
>TRBD1|TRBJ1-5|-|TRBV2
TGTGCCAGCAGGACTACAGGGGGCGCGGGTCAGCCCCAGCATTTT
CASRTTGGAGQPQHF
>-|TRBJ1-5|few|TRBV15
TGTGCCACCAGCAGAGAAGGGAGGGGTGGACAGCCCCAGCATTTT
CATSREGRGGQPQHF
>TRBD1|TRBJ1-2|-|TRBV7-9
TGTGCCAGCAGCGGATCGGGACAGGGGGCGGGAGGCTACACCTTC
CASSGSGQGAGGYTF
>-|TRBJ1-2|-|TRBV7-8
TGTGCCAGCAGCTTAAGCGGCGGGACCTCCTATGGCTACACCTTC
CASSLSGGTSYGYTF
>-|TRBJ1-6|-|TRBV5-1
TGCGCCAGCAGCTTGGTATTGGCGGCTAATTCACCCCTCCACTTT
CASSLVLAANSPLHF
>-|TRBJ2-1|few|TRBV9
TGTGCCAGCAGCCCTTCGCAGGGCTCCTACAATGAGCAGTTCTTC
CASSPSQGSYNEQFF
>-|TRBJ2-7|-|TRBV19
TGTGCCAGTAGTGGACAGCTCAACTACGAGCAGTACTTC
CASSGQLNYEQYF
>TRBD2|TRBJ2-5|few|TRBV6-1
TGTGCCAGCAGTTCCGGACTAGCGGGATGGGCCCAGTACTTC
CASSSGLAGWAQYF
>-|TRBJ1-2|-|TRBV7-9
TGTGCCAGCAGCCGGGACACTTACTATGGCTACACCTTC
CASSRDTYYGYTF
>TRBD2|TRBJ2-5|few|TRBV5-4
TGTGCCAGCAGCTTGAAGGTAGCGGGGGAAGAGACCCAGTACTTC
CASSLKVAGEETQYF
>TRBD2|TRBJ2-5|many|TRBV7-2
TGTGCCAGCAGCTTAGGCGCCGGGAGGGAGACCCAGTACTTC
CASSLGAGRETQYF
>TRBD1|TRBJ1-1|-|TRBV11-1
TGTGCCAGCAGCCGTATAGGACAGGGCGTAAGAGGTGGAACTGAAGCTTTCTTT
CASSRIGQGVRGGTEAFF
>-|TRBJ2-1|few|TRBV11-2
TGTGCCAGCAGCTCCGGGACTTCCGAAGTCTATGAGCAGTTCTTC
CASSSGTSEVYEQFF
>-|TRBJ2-5|many|TRBV2
TGTGCCAGCAGAGGGGACCAAGAGACCCAGTACTTC
CASRGDQETQYF
>-|TRBJ1-2|-|TRBV7-2
TGTGCCAGCAGCTTATCGGGGGATTTAGGAGGGTCCTTTAGGGGCTACACCTTC
CASSLSGDLGGSFRGYTF
>TRBD2|TRBJ2-3|-|TRBV10-3
TGTGCCACCGGAGGGGCGGCGGGGGGTGCAGATACGCAGTATTTT
CATGGAAGGADTQYF
>-|TRBJ2-5|few|TRBV18
TGTGCCAGCTCACCAGGAGTACAAGAGACCCAGTACTTC
CASSPGVQETQYF
>-|TRBJ2-2|few|TRBV6-6
TGTGCCAGCAAGACAGATTCTAACACCGGGGAGCTGTTTTTT
CASKTDSNTGELFF
>TRBD2|TRBJ2-7|many|TRBV5-8
TGTGCCAGCAGCTTGGAGCTAGCGGACTCCTACGAGCAGTACTTC
CASSLELADSYEQYF
>TRBD1|TRBJ2-3|few|TRBV7-2
TGTGCCAGCAGTCTACAGGGGGCCGACACAGATACGCAGTATTTT
CASSLQGADTDTQYF
>-|TRBJ2-2|-|TRBV7-2
TGTGCCAGCAGCTCTTCGGGTAACACCGGGGAGCTGTTTTTT
CASSSSGNTGELFF
>-|TRBJ1-1|few|TRBV30
TGTGCCTGGAGTGGATTAGGGGGTGACACTGAAGCTTTCTTT
CAWSGLGGDTEAFF
>-|TRBJ2-7|-|TRBV6-5
TGTGCCAGCAGTTACTCGTGGAGTGGGTCCTACGAGCAGTACTTC
CASSYSWSGSYEQYF
>-|TRBJ2-5|-|TRBV6-1
TGTGCCAGCAGGAGCCCAGGGGCGGAGACCCAGTACTTC
CASRSPGAETQYF
>TRBD1|TRBJ1-1|-|TRBV7-9
TGTGCCAGCCGGACAGGGACAATGAACACTGAAGCTTTCTTT
CASRTGTMNTEAFF
>-|TRBJ2-7|-|TRBV9
TGTGCCAGCAGCGTAGCTACGGGACTCGACTACGAGCAGTACTTC
CASSVATGLDYEQYF